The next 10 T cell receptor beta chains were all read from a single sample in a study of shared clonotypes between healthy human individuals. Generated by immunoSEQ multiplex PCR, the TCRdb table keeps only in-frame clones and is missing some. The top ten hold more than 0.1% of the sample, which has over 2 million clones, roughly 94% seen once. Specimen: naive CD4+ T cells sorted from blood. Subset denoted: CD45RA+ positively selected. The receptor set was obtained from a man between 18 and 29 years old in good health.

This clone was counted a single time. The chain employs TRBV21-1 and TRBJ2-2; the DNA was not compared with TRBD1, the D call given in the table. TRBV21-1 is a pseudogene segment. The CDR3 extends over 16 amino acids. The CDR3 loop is CASSDRDRGNTGELFF. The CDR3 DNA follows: TGTGCCAGCAGCGACCGGGACAGGGGAAACACCGGGGAGCTGTTTTTT.

CDR3 DNA: TGTGCCAGTTCGGGACGGGGAGATCAGCCCCAGCATTTT. This sequence encodes CASSGRGDQPQHF. The V gene is TRBV6-5, the J gene TRBJ1-5; weak D call: TRBD1 (5 bases). V was trimmed by 9 bases and J by 5 bases, leaving 14 bases between them. Germline V lookup: CDR1 MNHEY, CDR2 SVGAGI. The CDR3 contains 13 residues.

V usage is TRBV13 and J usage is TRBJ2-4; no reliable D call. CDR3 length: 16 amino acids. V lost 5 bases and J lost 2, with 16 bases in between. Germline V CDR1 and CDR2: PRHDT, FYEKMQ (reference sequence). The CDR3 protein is CASSLRGGVSKNIQYF. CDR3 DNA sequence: TGTGCCAGCAGCCTACGTGGTGGAGTATCCAAAAACATTCAGTACTTC.

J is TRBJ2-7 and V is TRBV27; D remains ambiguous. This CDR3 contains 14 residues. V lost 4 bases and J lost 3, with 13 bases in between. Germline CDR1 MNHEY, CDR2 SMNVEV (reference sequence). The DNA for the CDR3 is TGTGCCAGCAGTTACTCTACCTCTCTCTACGAGCAGTACTTC. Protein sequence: CASSYSTSLYEQYF.

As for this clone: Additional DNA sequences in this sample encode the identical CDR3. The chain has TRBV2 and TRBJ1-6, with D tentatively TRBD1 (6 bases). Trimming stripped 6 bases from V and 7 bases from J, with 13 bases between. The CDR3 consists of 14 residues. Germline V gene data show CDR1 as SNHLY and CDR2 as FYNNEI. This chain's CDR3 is CASSEQGPNSPLHF. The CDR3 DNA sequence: TGTGCCAGCAGCGAACAGGGTCCAAATTCACCCCTCCACTTT.

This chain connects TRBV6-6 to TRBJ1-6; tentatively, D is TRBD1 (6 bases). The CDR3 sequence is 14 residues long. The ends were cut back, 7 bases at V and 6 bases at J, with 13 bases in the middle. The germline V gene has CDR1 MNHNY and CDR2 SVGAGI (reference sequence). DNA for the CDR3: TGTGCCAGCACCAAACAGGGAATTAATTCACCCCTCCACTTT. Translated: CASTKQGINSPLHF.

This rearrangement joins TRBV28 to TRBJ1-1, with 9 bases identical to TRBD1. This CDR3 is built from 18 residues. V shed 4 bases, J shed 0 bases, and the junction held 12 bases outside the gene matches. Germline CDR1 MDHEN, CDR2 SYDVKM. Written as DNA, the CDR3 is TGTGCCAGCAGTTGGGGGACAGGGAGGCTCGGGATGAACACTGAAGCTTTCTTT. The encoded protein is CASSWGTGRLGMNTEAFF. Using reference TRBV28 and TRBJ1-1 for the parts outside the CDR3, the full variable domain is DVKVTQSSRYLVKRTGEKVFLECVQDMDHENMFWYRQDPGLGLRLIYFSYDVKMKEKGDIPEGYSVSREKKERFSLILESASTNQTSMYLCASSWGTGRLGMNTEAFFGQGTRLTVV.

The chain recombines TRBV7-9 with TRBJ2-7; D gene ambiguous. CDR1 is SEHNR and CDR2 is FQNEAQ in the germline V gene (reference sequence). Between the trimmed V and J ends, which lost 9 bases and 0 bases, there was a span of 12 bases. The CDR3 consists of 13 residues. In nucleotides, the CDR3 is TGTGCCAGTGGAACTGGGAACTCCTACGAGCAGTACTTC. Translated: CASGTGNSYEQYF.

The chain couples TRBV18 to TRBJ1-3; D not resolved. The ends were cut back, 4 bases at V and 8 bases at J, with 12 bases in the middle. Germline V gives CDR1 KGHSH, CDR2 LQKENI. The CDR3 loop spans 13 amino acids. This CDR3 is CASSLLSIDTIYF. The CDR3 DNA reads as TGTGCCAGCTCACTGCTCTCTATCGACACCATATATTTT.

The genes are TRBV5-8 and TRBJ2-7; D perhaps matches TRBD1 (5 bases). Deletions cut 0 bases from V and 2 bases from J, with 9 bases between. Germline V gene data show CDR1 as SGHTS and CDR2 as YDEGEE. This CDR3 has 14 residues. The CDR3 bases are TGTGCCAGCAGCTTGGAGCAGGGAACCTACGAGCAGTACTTC. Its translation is CASSLEQGTYEQYF.